This T cell receptor (beta chain) was documented in a study of Graves' ophthalmopathy and Graves' hyperthyroidism. This clonotype was seen at least ten times. This CDR3 is 16 amino acids long. Germline V gene data show CDR1 as SEHNR and CDR2 as FQNEAQ (reference sequence). Deletions cut 0 bases from V and 6 bases from J, with 12 bases between. Moderate-to-severe activity, with CAS ≥3, NOSPECS ≥4 and duration under 3 months, characterized the donors with ophthalmopathy. The PBMC fraction was derived from under 11 ml of fresh peripheral blood. RNA served as the template for amplifying TCR beta CDR3 regions. The first-round RT-PCR employed HTBI primers together with the Qiagen OneStep RT-PCR kit. A multiplex PCR was then performed as the second round. TCRdb re-called the multiplex PCR reads through MiXCR, storing one row per CDR3 protein. This sample has some 400,000 distinct CDR3 sequences, with approximately 20% found just once.

The sequence derives from a woman aged 18-30 years with Graves' ophthalmopathy. Sequenced: peripheral blood. The chain uses TRBV7-9 and TRBJ1-6; D gene unclear. The CDR3 nucleotides are TGTGCCAGCAGCTTAGCGATGGCAGATGGTAATTCACCCCTCCACTTT. Translating gives CASSLAMADGNSPLHF.